The next 23 T cell receptor beta chains were all read from a single sample in a study of T cells in localized non-small cell lung cancer. Libraries were prepared by immunoSEQ multiplex PCR; TCRdb keeps only in-frame clonotypes and omits some of them. The profile shows some 1,400 clones, over 20% of them singletons. Sequencing was performed on normal lung tissue next to the tumor, taken before any cancer treatment. These TCRs come from a female donor of 60 years or more with stage I lung adenocarcinoma.

This clone is medium-sized in the sample. For the CDR3, the DNA is TGTGCCAGCAGCCCCTCTCCGGGAGGGGACTACAATGAGCAGTTCTTC. Translated, it gives CASSPSPGGDYNEQFF. The chain recombines TRBV9 with TRBJ2-1; 8 positions agree with TRBD2. CDR1 and CDR2 from the germline V gene are SGDLS and YYNGEE. The ends lost 4 bases at V and 3 bases at J; junction bases unmatched: 9. This CDR3 comprises 16 residues.

DNA for the CDR3: TGTGCCTGGAAGGTAACGTCTCTCACTGAAGCTTTCTTT. Amino acids: CAWKVTSLTEAFF. The chain recombines TRBV30 with TRBJ1-1; D gene uncertain. V lost 4 bases to trimming and J lost 4 bases, with 13 bases between them. The germline V gene encodes CDR1 GTSNPN and CDR2 SVGIG (reference sequence). This CDR3 comprises 13 residues.

V usage is TRBV11-3 and J usage is TRBJ2-1; the D gene is possibly TRBD2 (5 bases). Germline CDR1 reads SGHNT; CDR2 reads YENEEA. The ends were cut back, 5 bases at V and 7 bases at J, with 15 bases in the middle. The CDR3 loop spans 14 amino acids. CDR3 sequence: CASSVDRDSNEQFF. The CDR3 coding sequence is TGTGCCAGCAGCGTGGACCGGGATTCGAATGAGCAGTTCTTC. Based on the CDR3 plus reference TRBV11-3 and TRBJ2-1, the full variable domain is EAGVVQSPRYKIIEKKQPVAFWCNPISGHNTLYWYLQNLGQGPELLIRYENEEAVDDSQLPKDRFSAERLKGVDSTLKIQPAELGDSAVYLCASSVDRDSNEQFFGPGTRLTVL.

V and J are TRBV9 and TRBJ2-3; TRBD2 is a possible D gene (6 bases). Germline CDR1 SGDLS, CDR2 YYNGEE. V was shortened by 5 bases and J by 0 bases, with 13 bases between the two germline ends. The CDR3 consists of 15 residues. CDR3 bases: TGTGCCAGCAGTGAACAGCGGGCTAGCACAGATACGCAGTATTTT. This encodes CASSEQRASTDTQYF.

This clone ranks as medium-sized. This rearrangement joins TRBV11-3 to TRBJ1-2; a possible D gene is TRBD1 (6 bases). The germline V gene has CDR1 SGHNT and CDR2 YENEEA. CDR3 length: 15 amino acids. With 3 bases removed from V and 3 bases from J, the gap between germline ends came to 14 bases. For the CDR3, the DNA is TGTGCCAGCAGCTTGTCGGGGGGCGTTTACTATGGCTACACCTTC. Amino acids: CASSLSGGVYYGYTF.

The rearrangement links TRBV11-3 to TRBJ2-7; TRBD2 matches 9 bases. V lost 3 bases to trimming and J lost 7 bases; unmatched junction nucleotides: 7. CDR3 size: 14 residues. CDR1 is SGHNT, CDR2 YENEEA, per germline. The CDR3 DNA reads as TGTGCCAGCAGCTTGGAAGTGGCGGGGGGGGAGCAGTACTTC. This gives the protein CASSLEVAGGEQYF.

The V and J genes are TRBV6-8 and TRBJ2-1; D not certain. This CDR3 comprises 14 residues. Trimming took 0 bases from V and 5 from J, leaving 8 bases between them. Germline V lookup: CDR1 MNHGY, CDR2 SAAAGT. The CDR3 DNA is TGTGCCAGCAGTTACTCGAAGTTTGACAATGAGCAGTTCTTC. It specifies CASSYSKFDNEQFF.

The J gene is TRBJ1-2, the V gene TRBV11-3; TRBD1 matches 7 bases. The CDR3 loop spans 14 amino acids. Unmatched junction bases numbered 4, after V lost 4 bases and J lost 2 bases. The germline gives CDR1 SGHNT, CDR2 YENEEA. The CDR3 region is CASSSRGYNYGYTF. In DNA, the CDR3 is TGTGCCAGCAGCTCCAGGGGGTACAACTATGGCTACACCTTC. The whole variable domain, filled in from reference TRBV11-3 and TRBJ1-2, reads EAGVVQSPRYKIIEKKQPVAFWCNPISGHNTLYWYLQNLGQGPELLIRYENEEAVDDSQLPKDRFSAERLKGVDSTLKIQPAELGDSAVYLCASSSRGYNYGYTFGSGTRLTVV.

This clone rates as medium-sized (0.01 to 0.1%). The gene calls are TRBV12-5 and TRBJ2-2; no definite D call. Germline values: CDR1 LGHNT, CDR2 FRNRAP. The CDR3 consists of 12 residues. The DNA of the CDR3 is TGTGCCGGCCAAGAAGAGACCGGGGAGCTGTTTTTT. Its translation: CAGQEETGELFF.

This clone was observed a handful of times. This CDR3 reads CASSVQAGEAFF. DNA of the CDR3: TGTGCCAGCAGCGTGCAGGCTGGTGAAGCTTTCTTT. The V gene is TRBV9, the J gene TRBJ1-1; no clear D. Deletions cut 2 bases from V and 7 bases from J, with 9 bases between. This CDR3 is built from 12 residues. Per germline, CDR1 SGDLS and CDR2 YYNGEE.

This chain uses TRBV28 with TRBJ2-2, with 8 bases matching TRBD1. Germline V CDR1 and CDR2: MDHEN, SYDVKM. V lost 3 bases and J lost 1; bases outside the gene matches: 4. CDR3 length equals 16 residues. DNA for the CDR3: TGTGCCAGCAGTTTGCCCGGACAGGGGAACACCGGGGAGCTGTTTTTT. It encodes CASSLPGQGNTGELFF. Supplemented by reference TRBV28 and TRBJ2-2, the full variable domain reads DVKVTQSSRYLVKRTGEKVFLECVQDMDHENMFWYRQDPGLGLRLIYFSYDVKMKEKGDIPEGYSVSREKKERFSLILESASTNQTSMYLCASSLPGQGNTGELFFGEGSRLTVL.

The V gene is TRBV9, the J gene TRBJ2-6; TRBD2 matches at 8 bases. The CDR3 extends over 16 amino acids. Germline V gene data show CDR1 as SGDLS and CDR2 as YYNGEE. V lost 7 bases, J lost 4 bases, and 10 bases stayed unmatched. This CDR3 is CASRPAGAGGANVLTF. The CDR3 coding sequence is TGTGCCAGCCGACCAGCGGGAGCGGGGGGGGCCAACGTCCTGACTTTC. Filled out from reference TRBV9 and TRBJ2-6, the complete variable domain reads DSGVTQTPKHLITATGQRVTLRCSPRSGDLSVYWYQQSLDQGLQFLIQYYNGEERAKGNILERFSAQQFPDLHSELNLSSLELGDSALYFCASRPAGAGGANVLTFGAGSRLTVL.

By share of the sample, this clone is medium-sized. The rearrangement joins TRBV9 to TRBJ2-3, with 10 positions matching TRBD2. The CDR3 totals 15 residues. The V gene end was trimmed by 4 bases and the J gene end by 2 bases; junction bases not matched to a gene: 4. The germline V gene has CDR1 SGDLS and CDR2 YYNGEE. CDR3 sequence (DNA): TGTGCCAGCAGCTTCGGACTAGCGGACACAGATACGCAGTATTTT. Its translation is CASSFGLADTDTQYF.

This clone is termed medium-sized (0.01 to 0.1%). This chain links TRBV11-3 with TRBJ1-2, with 9 bases that match TRBD1. Germline V gene sequence: CDR1 SGHNT, CDR2 YENEEA. CDR3 length: 15 residues. J was trimmed by 2 bases and V by 5 bases; bases with no gene match: 6. The CDR3 is CASSRGGQGNYGYTF. Written as DNA, the CDR3 is TGTGCCAGCAGCCGAGGGGGACAGGGAAACTATGGCTACACCTTC.

This clone qualifies as medium-sized. This chain uses TRBV6-8 with TRBJ1-2, with 9 bases matching TRBD1. The CDR3 is made up of 14 amino acids. J was trimmed by 3 bases and V by 7 bases; bases with no gene match: 6. Germline CDR1 reads MNHGY; CDR2 reads SAAAGT. The CDR3 region has the DNA TGTGCCAGCAAACCGGGACAGGGACACTATGGCTACACCTTC. It is translated as CASKPGQGHYGYTF.

In its sample, this clone was seen a few times. This sequence joins TRBV19 and TRBJ1-1, with D perhaps matching TRBD1 (5 bases). The CDR3 consists of 15 residues. Germline V gene lookup returns CDR1 LNHDA and CDR2 SQIVND (reference sequence). Trimming shortened V by 4 bases and J by 1 base, and 13 bases separated the two germline ends. The CDR3 coding sequence is TGTGCCAGTAGTACCACCGGACACTCGAACACTGAAGCTTTCTTT. Translating it yields CASSTTGHSNTEAFF.

This clone is categorized as medium-sized. V gene TRBV11-3 combines with J gene TRBJ2-3; 7 nucleotides match TRBD1. The CDR3 sequence is 18 residues long. Germline assignment: CDR1 SGHNT and CDR2 YENEEA. V lost 6 bases and J lost 2; bases outside the gene matches: 17. The CDR3 reads CASSRLFSGQYYTDTQYF. The DNA of the CDR3 is TGTGCCAGCAGTCGCCTATTCTCGGGACAGTACTACACAGATACGCAGTATTTT.

This chain connects TRBV11-3 to TRBJ2-7; 12 nucleotides align to TRBD2. Germline V gene data show CDR1 as SGHNT and CDR2 as YENEEA. This CDR3 spans 15 amino acids. Unmatched junction bases numbered 7, after V lost 5 bases and J lost 5 bases. CDR3 nucleotide sequence: TGTGCCAGCAGCGCGACTAGCGGGAGAATGAACGAGCAGTACTTC. Its protein is CASSATSGRMNEQYF.

This chain links TRBV6-8 with TRBJ1-3, with 10 bases aligning to TRBD1. The J segment lost 7 bases and the V segment lost 2 bases, leaving 17 bases of the junction unmatched. Germline V gene data show CDR1 as MNHGY and CDR2 as SAAAGT. The CDR3 has 19 residues. The CDR3 coding sequence is TGTGCCAGCAGTTACCAAAACCCCTGGGACAGGGGTGTACGGAACACCATATATTTT. Residues: CASSYQNPWDRGVRNTIYF.

The chain joins TRBV14 to TRBJ1-2; D is uncertain. Germline V gene data show CDR1 as SGHDN and CDR2 as FVKESK. Trimming removed 5 bases from V and 7 bases from J, with 14 bases in between. The CDR3 loop spans 13 amino acids. CDR3 residues: CASSGSRSAGYTF. As DNA, the CDR3 is TGTGCCAGCAGCGGCAGCCGATCGGCTGGCTACACCTTC.

This chain uses TRBV30 with TRBJ1-2; the D gene is possibly TRBD1 (5 bases). The ends were cut back, 2 bases at V and 7 bases at J, with 14 bases in the middle. CDR1 is GTSNPN, CDR2 SVGIG, per germline (reference sequence). CDR3 length: 13 amino acids. DNA for the CDR3: TGTGCCTGGAGTTCAGGGATCGGTGGTGGCTACACCTTC. This codes for CAWSSGIGGGYTF.

By share, this clone counts as medium-sized. The chain links TRBV1 to TRBJ2-6; TRBD1 was called by the table and not checked on the DNA. TRBV1 counts as a pseudogene. The CDR3 is 17 amino acids. In DNA, the CDR3 is TGCGCCAGTAGGTCAACAGGGGGCGCCTCTGGGGCCAACGTCCTGACTTTC. Amino acids: CASRSTGGASGANVLTF.

This clone was counted between two and nine times. The V and J genes are TRBV7-1 and TRBJ2-1; D possibly corresponds to TRBD2 (5 bases). TRBV7-1 qualifies as an ORF whose function is uncertain. Trimming took off 7 bases at V and 4 bases at J, with 14 bases between the two ends. The CDR3 sequence is 14 residues long. CDR3 sequence (DNA): TGTGCCAGCACGGAACGGGGAGATTACAATGAGCAGTTCTTC. It yields the protein CASTERGDYNEQFF.